The present T cell receptor beta chain was sequenced within a study of patients and donors after allogeneic stem cell transplantation. TCRdb re-called the RT-PCR reads through MiXCR, storing one row per CDR3 protein. This sample yields hundreds of thousands of distinct CDR3 sequences, of which approximately 16% are seen a single time; roughly 7.2% belongs to the top ten. The CDR3 loop spans 16 amino acids. Trimming stripped 6 bases from V and 3 bases from J, with 18 bases between. Germline CDR1 is MNHNS and CDR2 is SASEGT. The sequenced sample was blood, either unsorted or a sorted T cell fraction (not recorded which). The receptor comes from a human donor who was either an allogeneic HSCT recipient or a stem cell or donor lymphocyte infusion donor (not recorded which). It is not recorded whose cells these are; they may come from a transplant donor. This chain joins TRBV6-1 and TRBJ2-1; unclear D gene. CDR3 sequence (DNA): TGTGCCAGCAGACCCCACGCGGTCTCGGACTACAATGAGCAGTTCTTC. Translating it yields CASRPHAVSDYNEQFF.